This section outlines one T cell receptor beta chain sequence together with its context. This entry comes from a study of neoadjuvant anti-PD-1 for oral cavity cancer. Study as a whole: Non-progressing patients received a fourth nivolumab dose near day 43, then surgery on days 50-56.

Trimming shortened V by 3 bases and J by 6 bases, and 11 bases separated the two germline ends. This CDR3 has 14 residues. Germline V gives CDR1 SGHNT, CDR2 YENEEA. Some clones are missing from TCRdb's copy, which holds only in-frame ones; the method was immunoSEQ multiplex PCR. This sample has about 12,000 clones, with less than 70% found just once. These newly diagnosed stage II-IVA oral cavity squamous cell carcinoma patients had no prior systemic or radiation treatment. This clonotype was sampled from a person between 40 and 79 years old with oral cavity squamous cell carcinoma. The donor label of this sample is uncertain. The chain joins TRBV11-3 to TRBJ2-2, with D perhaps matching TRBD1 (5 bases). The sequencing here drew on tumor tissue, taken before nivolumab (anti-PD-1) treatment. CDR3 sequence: CASSFREGAGELFF. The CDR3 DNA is TGTGCCAGCAGCTTCAGGGAAGGGGCCGGGGAGCTGTTTTTT.